The 7 T cell receptor beta chains below were found in one sample sequenced in a study of CD8+ T cells in alopecia areata. RNA was extracted and reverse transcribed into cDNA as the sequencing template. Libraries were prepared by immunoSEQ multiplex PCR; TCRdb keeps only in-frame clonotypes and omits some of them. This table holds about 300,000 clones, about 62% found once. Treatment specified: oral pan-JAK inhibitor, 5-10 mg twice daily. The material was CD4+ T cells sorted from blood, obtained at week 24, from a patient treated with tofacitinib. The receptors were sampled from a human donor with alopecia areata.

The chain joins TRBV30 to TRBJ1-3; D uncertain. Trimming took 0 bases from V and 4 from J, leaving 13 bases between them. Germline V gives CDR1 GTSNPN, CDR2 SVGIG (reference sequence). The CDR3 extends over 15 amino acids. The CDR3 protein is CAWSVGQADGNTIYF. Written as DNA, the CDR3 is TGTGCCTGGAGTGTAGGTCAGGCAGACGGAAACACCATATATTTT.

This chain connects TRBV19 to TRBJ2-1; 8 nucleotides match TRBD1. The V and J ends lost 6 bases and 9 bases, in that order; junction bases with no gene match: 7. Germline CDR1 LNHDA, CDR2 SQIVND (reference sequence). This CDR3 contains 13 residues. The CDR3 reads CASRLSTGAEQFF. CDR3 coding DNA: TGTGCCAGTAGACTCTCGACAGGGGCTGAGCAGTTCTTC. Drawing the rest from reference TRBV19 and TRBJ2-1, the complete variable domain is DGGITQSPKYLFRKEGQNVTLSCEQNLNHDAMYWYRQDPGQGLRLIYYSQIVNDFQKGDIAEGYSVSREKKESFPLTVTSAQKNPTAFYLCASRLSTGAEQFFGPGTRLTVL.

This chain connects TRBV30 to TRBJ1-1; D uncertain. The V and J ends lost 8 bases and 4 bases respectively, with 8 bases between them. The CDR3 is 10 residues long. CDR1 and CDR2 from the germline V gene are GTSNPN and SVGIG (reference sequence). The CDR3 loop reads CAGLGTEAFF. The DNA of the CDR3 is TGTGCCGGCCTGGGCACTGAAGCTTTCTTT.

The V and J genes are TRBV9 and TRBJ1-5, with 8 bases matching TRBD1. In germline, CDR1 is SGDLS, CDR2 YYNGEE. The CDR3 consists of 13 residues. J lost 6 bases, V lost 4 bases, and 3 bases had no gene match. The CDR3 region is CASSLQGGQPQHF. The CDR3 bases are TGTGCCAGCAGCCTACAGGGGGGTCAGCCCCAGCATTTT.

V gene TRBV23-1 combines with J gene TRBJ1-2; no clear D. Being an ORF, TRBV23-1 has a function that is uncertain. Trimming cost V 2 bases and J 2 bases, with 9 bases left between them. This CDR3 spans 14 amino acids. CDR3 residues: CASSQSASNYGYTF. CDR3 coding DNA: TGCGCCAGCAGTCAAAGTGCGTCAAACTATGGCTACACCTTC.

The chain recombines TRBV5-4 with TRBJ1-6; D perhaps matches TRBD1 (5 bases). CDR3 length equals 17 residues. Germline loops: CDR1 SGHNT, CDR2 YYREEE (reference sequence). Deletions cut 1 base from V and 7 bases from J, with 18 bases between. CDR3 bases: TGTGCCAGCAGCTTGAGTGTCAGGGCAACGAAGAATTCACCCCTCCACTTT. As protein: CASSLSVRATKNSPLHF.

The chain carries TRBV5-4 and TRBJ2-3, with 7 bases lining up with TRBD1. J gave up 4 bases and V 4 bases, and 9 bases lay outside the gene matches. The CDR3 is made up of 15 amino acids. Per the germline V gene, CDR1 is SGHNT and CDR2 is YYREEE (reference sequence). CDR3 amino acids: CASSRGQNGADTQYF. CDR3 in DNA: TGTGCCAGCAGCCGGGGACAGAATGGGGCAGATACGCAGTATTTT.